This T cell receptor beta chain derives from a study of blood T cell repertoires in COVID-19. TCRdb's table, derived via immunoSEQ multiplex PCR, lists solely in-frame clones and lacks some. Of 430,000 or so clones in the sample, more than 75% were seen once. The V gene's germline CDR1 is SGHRS and CDR2 YFSETQ. The V end was cut by 5 bases, the J end by 6 bases, with 10 bases between. This CDR3 contains 12 residues. This TCR came from a middle-aged woman who had recovered from COVID-19. The sequencing input was PBMCs or T cells enriched from blood (not recorded which). The chain is built from TRBV5-1 and TRBJ2-3; D is perhaps TRBD2 (6 bases). In DNA, the CDR3 is TGCGCCAGCAGGGATACTAGCGATACGCAGTATTTT. It specifies CASRDTSDTQYF.